The clone carrying this T cell receptor (beta chain) was recorded only once. Its antigen is as yet unknown. This CDR3 has 15 amino acids. Germline loops: CDR1 SGHDN, CDR2 FVKESK. After removal of 4 bases from V and 8 bases from J, the junction contained 8 bases not matched to a gene. The naive CD8 population came from CD45RO-negative cells selected for CCR7, without terminally differentiated effector memory CD45RA+ cells. The sample originates from a study of shared clonotypes between healthy human individuals. Study as a whole: Three plates each covered CD4 naive and memory; CD8 naive two, CD8 memory one. Findings of the study overall: Sharing across a handful of donors was seen in about 5% of naive CD4 clonotypes. There were few donors, and this limited the genetic and exposure-history diversity represented.

The assay ran at deep level. Only in-frame clones appear in the TCRdb table, and some are missing; sequencing was by immunoSEQ multiplex PCR. The table has over 2 million clones, around 96% seen once. The sample taken for sequencing was naive CD8+ T cells sorted from blood. This clonotype was obtained from a man between 18 and 29 years old in good health. This chain connects TRBV14 to TRBJ1-4, with 9 bases lining up with TRBD1. The CDR3 region is CASSRLTGGFEKLFF. DNA of the CDR3: TGTGCCAGCAGCCGCCTGACAGGGGGTTTCGAAAAACTGTTTTTT.